Following are 6 T cell receptor beta chains from one sample sequenced in a study of cytomegalovirus exposure and HLA in healthy donors. It was with 60 Vbeta and 13 Jbeta primers that the PCR ran. Measured with immunoSEQ multiplex PCR; TCRdb has only the in-frame clones, and not every one. The repertoire table contains around 80,000 clones. Sequenced material: PBMCs. The receptors come from a man aged 35-49 years in good health and CMV-seronegative.

The chain joins TRBV18 to TRBJ2-5; no clear D gene. This CDR3 has 14 residues. Trimming shortened V by 3 bases and J by 5 bases, and 13 bases separated the two germline ends. Germline V gene sequence: CDR1 KGHSH, CDR2 LQKENI. CDR3 coding DNA: TGTGCCAGCTCACCCCGGTCGCTCGGGGAGACCCAGTACTTC. It encodes CASSPRSLGETQYF.

The chain employs TRBV5-4 and TRBJ1-6; a possible D gene is TRBD1 (6 bases). The V gene's germline CDR1 is SGHNT and CDR2 YYREEE (reference sequence). The CDR3 is made up of 14 amino acids. V was cut by 1 base and J by 8 bases, with 10 bases left in between. The CDR3 nucleotides read TGTGCCAGCAGCTTGAACAGGGCCTATTCACCCCTCCACTTT. Protein sequence: CASSLNRAYSPLHF.

V is TRBV7-9 and J is TRBJ2-7, with D maybe TRBD2 (5 bases). The germline V gene encodes CDR1 SEHNR and CDR2 FQNEAQ (reference sequence). The CDR3 is 15 residues long. The germline V and J ends were trimmed by 0 bases and 1 base, with 10 bases remaining between them. The CDR3 sequence: CASSLAQGRSYEQYF. The CDR3 DNA sequence: TGTGCCAGCAGCTTAGCGCAAGGGAGATCCTACGAGCAGTACTTC.

J is TRBJ2-7 and V is TRBV6-5; 9 bases are a match to TRBD1. Germline CDR1 MNHEY, CDR2 SVGAGI. The CDR3 spans 14 residues. V lost 4 bases and J lost 3; bases outside the gene matches: 4. The CDR3 sequence: CASSWRQGGYEQYF. CDR3 sequence (DNA): TGTGCCAGCAGTTGGCGACAGGGGGGCTACGAGCAGTACTTC.

The chain employs TRBV6-1 and TRBJ1-2; D is ambiguous. Trimming took 3 bases from V and 1 from J, leaving 12 bases between them. The CDR3 runs to 15 residues. Germline V gene sequence: CDR1 MNHNS, CDR2 SASEGT. Here the CDR3 reads CASSDTGRDNYGYTF. The CDR3, as DNA: TGTGCCAGCAGTGACACCGGGAGAGATAACTATGGCTACACCTTC.

The V gene is TRBV10-3, the J gene TRBJ2-7, with 8 bases fitting TRBD2. Germline lookup yields CDR1 ENHRY and CDR2 SYGVKD. J was trimmed by 3 bases and V by 4 bases; bases with no gene match: 5. This CDR3 has 14 amino acids. CDR3 region: CAISVGGEVYEQYF. In DNA form, the CDR3 reads TGTGCCATCAGTGTCGGGGGGGAGGTCTACGAGCAGTACTTC.